These T cell receptor beta chains were read from a single sample in a study of shared clonotypes between healthy human individuals. Clones were sequenced by immunoSEQ multiplex PCR, and TCRdb holds only the in-frame ones, with some missing. The sample has about 2,100,000 clones; about 92% are singletons. The sequencing sample was made of naive CD8+ T cells from PBMCs. Receptors originate from a man younger than 35 in good health. Some clones in this sample may be carry-over from other donors' samples. The conserved cysteine and the conserved F or W are not part of the CDR3 here. The D gene is left open where the match is weak. For some rows the clone size is stated as once, few or many, or as a class when expanded; others skip it.

V gene,clone size,D gene,J gene,CDR3 protein
TRBV11-2,once,TRBD1,TRBJ2-7,ASSLGQGRNEQY
TRBV9,NA,TRBD2,TRBJ2-1,ASSEGLAGGPGNEQF
TRBV27,NA,NA,TRBJ1-5,ASSLKGSLYSNQPQH
TRBV9,NA,NA,TRBJ2-2,ASSEGSGELF
TRBV7-9,NA,NA,TRBJ2-7,ASSAAPRVYEQY
TRBV28,NA,TRBD2,TRBJ2-3,ASSLRASGQSGDTQY
TRBV10-3,NA,TRBD2,TRBJ2-1,AISDTAREGSYNEQF
TRBV7-9,once,TRBD1,TRBJ2-5,ASSLTGGRETQY
TRBV9,NA,NA,TRBJ1-1,ASSVDVSTEAF
TRBV10-1,few,NA,TRBJ1-5,ASSEGGQPQH
TRBV7-9,NA,NA,TRBJ2-3,ASSSSQGSTDTQY
TRBV2,NA,NA,TRBJ2-7,ASRTGGTYEQY
TRBV9,NA,NA,TRBJ1-5,ASSVGSNGDQPQH
TRBV27,NA,NA,TRBJ2-7,ASSFDRSNEQY
TRBV28,NA,NA,TRBJ2-5,ASALIVETQY
TRBV29-1,NA,NA,TRBJ2-6,SVEDRPRTDPNSGANVLT
TRBV5-1,NA,TRBD1,TRBJ2-6,ASSLAKGASGANVLT
TRBV5-1,NA,TRBD1,TRBJ1-2,ASSLVGTGNGYT
TRBV5-5,NA,TRBD1,TRBJ1-2,ASSSLPETGGVDGYT
TRBV5-6,once,NA,TRBJ2-5,ASSLVGGPGQETQY
TRBV29-1,once,NA,TRBJ2-3,SVIVANTQY
TRBV7-9,NA,NA,TRBJ2-2,ASSPITGELF
TRBV7-8,NA,TRBD2,TRBJ2-6,ASSTTSGILSGANVLT
TRBV25-1,NA,NA,TRBJ2-1,ATLGLPPVNEQF
TRBV7-2,NA,NA,TRBJ2-3,ASSLYRGATDTQY
TRBV5-1,NA,NA,TRBJ2-6,ASSQKQNSRAFGANVLT
TRBV19,NA,TRBD2,TRBJ2-2,ASSIGGEGSSTGELF
TRBV27,NA,TRBD1,TRBJ1-2,ASSSTGRWGYT
TRBV29-1,NA,TRBD2,TRBJ2-7,SAVRGERDREQY
TRBV4-1,NA,TRBD2,TRBJ2-1,ASSRQRDSYNEQF
TRBV5-4,NA,NA,TRBJ1-1,ASSWGNTEAF
TRBV25-1,NA,NA,TRBJ2-7,ASSPHQGGNEQY
TRBV29-1,NA,NA,TRBJ2-7,SVGMADYPYEQY
TRBV28,NA,NA,TRBJ1-1,ASSLHGQYTEAF